This T cell receptor beta chain was sequenced during a study of cytomegalovirus exposure and HLA in healthy donors. Regarding the study as a whole: Later on, a genetic analysis was performed. It linked a missense variant in DCLRE1C with V- and J-gene trimming of TCR beta. Most of the CMV-associated TCR beta chains (in a later analysis) appeared to be HLA-restricted. V segments that were indistinguishable, TRBV6-2 and TRBV6-3 among them, were omitted from analysis. Overall, about 160 TCR beta chains were annotated as cytomegalovirus-associated.

PCR involved 60 Vbeta and 13 Jbeta primers. Libraries were prepared by immunoSEQ multiplex PCR; TCRdb keeps only in-frame clonotypes and omits some of them. This sample's table reports fewer than 85,000 clones. Points on this clone: What it binds is not known.

Germline CDR1 is KGHSH and CDR2 is LQKENI. This CDR3 contains 14 residues. Trimming pared 7 bases from V and 5 bases from J, leaving 17 bases between. The chain joins TRBV18 to TRBJ2-5; maybe TRBD2 (5 bases). Sequenced material: PBMCs. The origin of this receptor is a man aged 50 to 59 in good health and CMV-seropositive. CDR3 amino acids: CASCYGVNEETQYF. The CDR3 nucleotides are TGTGCCAGCTGTTACGGGGTGAACGAGGAGACCCAGTACTTC.